A single sample is the source of the 17 T cell receptor beta chains below, sequenced in a study of T cell responses to AZD1222 COVID-19 vaccine. TCRdb's table, derived via immunoSEQ multiplex PCR, lists solely in-frame clones and lacks some. The sample includes around 130,000 clones, roughly nine tenths of them seen just once. Sequences were derived from peripheral blood, sampled on day 0 of AZD1222 vaccination. The receptors were sampled from an adult in good health.

This rearrangement joins TRBV11-3 to TRBJ1-2; perhaps TRBD1 as D (6 bases). Looked up from germline, CDR1 is SGHNT and CDR2 is YENEEA. V was shortened by 5 bases and J by 3 bases, with 16 bases between the two germline ends. CDR3 length: 15 amino acids. The CDR3, as DNA: TGTGCCAGCAGCCCAGGCAACAGGGTGGACTATGGCTACACCTTC. This translates into CASSPGNRVDYGYTF.

The V gene is TRBV9, the J gene TRBJ2-4; 7 bases line up with TRBD2. The CDR3 is made up of 15 amino acids. Germline values: CDR1 SGDLS, CDR2 YYNGEE. The V segment lost 3 bases and the J segment 5 bases; nucleotides outside the gene matches: 8. The CDR3 bases are TGTGCCAGCAGCGCCTCGGGACTACCCCAAAACATTCAGTACTTC. This sequence encodes CASSASGLPQNIQYF.

This clone showed up just a few times. In nucleotides, the CDR3 is TGTGCCAGCAGTTCCAGTCTGGGCTACGAGCAGTACGTC. This translates into CASSSSLGYEQYV. The genes are TRBV6-2 or TRBV6-3 and TRBJ2-7; D uncertain. Trimming shortened V by 4 bases and J by 3 bases, and 10 bases separated the two germline ends. The germline CDR1 and CDR2 sequences are MNHEY and SVGEGT. The CDR3 length is 13 residues.

In this sample, this clone turned up once. The junction departs from germline at one end; a sequencing error may be responsible. The genes are TRBV7-2 and TRBJ1-2, with D perhaps matching TRBD1 (5 bases). Germline loops: CDR1 SGHTA, CDR2 FQGNSA. There are 15 residues in the CDR3. In nucleotides, the CDR3 is TGTGCCAACAGCTTATGGCAGGGCCTAAACTATGGCTACACCTTC. This codes for CANSLWQGLNYGYTF. The full variable domain, in which reference TRBV7-2 and TRBJ1-2 provide the parts outside the CDR3, is GAGVSQSPSNKVTEKGKDVELRCDPISGHTALYWYRQSLGQGLEFLIYFQGNSAPDKSGLPSDRFSAERTGGSVSTLTIQRTQQEDSAVYLCANSLWQGLNYGYTFGSGTRLTVV.

This clone was detected a few times. V and J are TRBV11-3 and TRBJ1-1, with TRBD1 identical over 8 bases. Germline V gene lookup returns CDR1 SGHNT and CDR2 YENEEA. The CDR3 is 14 amino acids. Trimming at V came to 4 bases and at J to 8 bases, leaving 9 bases not matched to a gene. CDR3: CASSSRGGQGEAFF. The CDR3 nucleotides read TGTGCCAGCAGCTCCCGAGGTGGACAGGGCGAAGCTTTCTTT.

V gene TRBV6-1 combines with J gene TRBJ1-3, with D possibly being TRBD1 (5 bases). Germline CDR1 and CDR2: MNHNS and SASEGT. The CDR3 extends over 14 amino acids. Trimming shortened V by 2 bases and J by 3 bases, and 8 bases separated the two germline ends. The CDR3 region is CASSEWGLGNTIYF. Here the CDR3 DNA reads TGTGCCAGCAGTGAATGGGGACTTGGAAACACCATATATTTT.

The chain uses TRBV29-1 and TRBJ1-1, with 9 bases matching TRBD1. With V trimmed by 7 bases and J by 10 bases, 7 bases remained unmatched. The CDR3 is 11 amino acids. Germline CDR1 reads SQVTM; CDR2 reads ANQGSEA. This chain's CDR3 is CSGGPGQGAFF. In nucleotides, the CDR3 is TGCAGCGGGGGGCCGGGACAGGGAGCTTTCTTT.

This chain joins TRBV29-1 and TRBJ2-3, with 12 bases identical to TRBD2. V trimming: 8 bases; J trimming: 2 bases; junction bases outside the gene matches: 17. This CDR3 has 18 residues. Germline loops: CDR1 SQVTM, CDR2 ANQGSEA. The CDR3: CSYTGTSGPSTHTDTQYF. The CDR3, as DNA: TGCAGCTACACCGGGACTAGCGGGCCCTCCACCCACACAGATACGCAGTATTTT.

The gene calls are TRBV19 and TRBJ1-1; maybe TRBD1 (5 bases). In germline, CDR1 is LNHDA, CDR2 SQIVND (reference sequence). The CDR3 has 12 residues. Trimming stripped 6 bases from V and 3 bases from J, with 8 bases between. The CDR3 nucleotides are TGTGCCAGTAGCCCGGGGGACACTGAAGCTTTCTTT. It codes for CASSPGDTEAFF.

The chain employs TRBV7-9 and TRBJ1-2, with TRBD1 identical over 8 bases. The CDR3 is made up of 14 amino acids. With V trimmed by 5 bases and J by 6 bases, 8 bases remained unmatched. Germline loops: CDR1 SEHNR, CDR2 FQNEAQ (reference sequence). The CDR3 DNA reads TGTGCCAGCAGCCCGCAAGACAGGGGCCATGGCTACACCTTC. Translation gives CASSPQDRGHGYTF.

This clone was recorded only once. The rearrangement uses TRBV6-5 and TRBJ1-2; D gene ambiguous. This CDR3 is built from 13 residues. Germline loops: CDR1 MNHEY, CDR2 SVGAGI. With 10 bases removed from V and 2 bases from J, the gap between germline ends came to 14 bases. The CDR3 DNA reads TGTGCCACCTCACGAGATCTCAACTATGGCTACACCTTC. This encodes CATSRDLNYGYTF.

The genes are TRBV11-3 and TRBJ1-2; D is uncertain. The CDR3 length is 14 residues. Trimming cost V 7 bases and J 2 bases, with 14 bases left between them. The germline CDR1 and CDR2 sequences are SGHNT and YENEEA. The CDR3 sequence: CASTTLIWNYGYTF. CDR3 nucleotide sequence: TGTGCCAGCACCACTCTCATCTGGAACTATGGCTACACCTTC.

The V and J genes are TRBV7-9 and TRBJ1-2; a possible D gene is TRBD1 (5 bases). The CDR3 covers 16 residues. CDR1 is SEHNR, CDR2 FQNEAQ, per germline (reference sequence). Deletions cut 4 bases from V and 3 bases from J, with 18 bases between. CDR3 residues: CASSSLIVGADYGYTF. The CDR3 DNA follows: TGTGCCAGCAGCTCTTTAATCGTCGGGGCAGACTATGGCTACACCTTC.

The J gene is TRBJ2-2, the V gene TRBV2, with D perhaps matching TRBD1 (6 bases). The germline V and J ends were trimmed by 6 bases and 3 bases, with 11 bases remaining between them. The CDR3 is 14 residues long. CDR1 SNHLY and CDR2 FYNNEI come from the germline V gene. The CDR3: CASRRGLDTGELFF. DNA for the CDR3: TGTGCCAGCAGGAGGGGGTTGGACACCGGGGAGCTGTTTTTT.

The gene calls are TRBV7-2 and TRBJ1-1, with D perhaps matching TRBD1 (5 bases). From germline, CDR1 is SGHTA and CDR2 FQGNSA. The CDR3 length is 13 residues. V dropped 3 bases and J dropped 6 bases, with 11 bases sitting between them. The CDR3 region is CASSLGRISEAFF. The CDR3 DNA sequence: TGTGCCAGCAGCTTGGGACGGATTTCTGAAGCTTTCTTT. Combining the CDR3 with reference TRBV7-2 and TRBJ1-1 gives the whole variable domain GAGVSQSPSNKVTEKGKDVELRCDPISGHTALYWYRQSLGQGLEFLIYFQGNSAPDKSGLPSDRFSAERTGGSVSTLTIQRTQQEDSAVYLCASSLGRISEAFFGQGTRLTVV.

V gene TRBV21-1 combines with J gene TRBJ2-5; TRBD1, as called in the table, went unchecked against the DNA. TRBV21-1 is tagged as a pseudogene. There are 13 residues in the CDR3. For the CDR3, the DNA is TGTGCCAGCACCAACGACAGGCGGGAGACCCAGTACTTC. Amino acid sequence: CASTNDRRETQYF.

In this sample, this clone turned up once. The chain uses TRBV3-1 (or the pseudogene TRBV3-2) and TRBJ2-1, with D maybe TRBD2 (6 bases). CDR3 length equals 13 residues. Germline V gene data show CDR1 as LGHDT and CDR2 as YNNKEL (reference sequence). Deletions cut 5 bases from V and 7 bases from J, with 12 bases between. Here the CDR3 DNA reads TGTGCCAGCAGCTGGACCCTAGCGAATGAGCAGTTCTTC. Translation: CASSWTLANEQFF.